Shown below are 30 T cell receptor beta chains from a single sample sequenced in a study of blood T cell repertoires in COVID-19. Repertoires were generated with immunoSEQ multiplex PCR, while TCRdb's copy carries only in-frame clones and drops some. Of approximately 250,000 clones listed, approximately 88% are singletons. The sample consisted of PBMCs or T cells enriched from blood (not recorded which). The receptors come from a woman aged 40 to 50 with acute COVID-19.

The CDR3 DNA sequence: TGCGCCAGCAGCGGTAGCGGGGTAGAGACCCAGTACTTC. Translated, it gives CASSGSGVETQYF. The chain recombines TRBV5-1 with TRBJ2-5; 8 bases agree with TRBD2. The CDR3 runs to 13 residues. CDR1 is SGHRS, CDR2 YFSETQ, per germline. The ends lost 4 bases at V and 4 bases at J; junction bases unmatched: 3.

This chain uses TRBV24-1 with TRBJ2-1, with D possibly being TRBD2 (5 bases). Trimming took off 5 bases at V and 6 bases at J, with 13 bases between the two ends. CDR3 size: 14 residues. The V gene's germline CDR1 is KGHDR and CDR2 SFDVKD. In DNA form, the CDR3 reads TGTGCCACCAGTGGATTGAGGGCCGCCAATGAGCAGTTCTTC. Translation gives CATSGLRAANEQFF.

This chain joins TRBV10-3 and TRBJ1-1; no clear D. The germline CDR1 and CDR2 sequences are ENHRY and SYGVKD. Trimming removed 3 bases at V and 3 bases at J, with 11 bases between. CDR3 length: 14 residues. The CDR3 bases are TGTGCCATCAGTGACACCCCCGGGGACACTGAAGCTTTCTTT. It is translated as CAISDTPGDTEAFF.

The V call is TRBV7-9, the J call TRBJ2-2, with D perhaps TRBD2 (6 bases). There are 15 residues in the CDR3. The germline V and J ends were trimmed by 4 bases and 10 bases, with 19 bases remaining between them. CDR1 and CDR2 (germline): SEHNR, FQNEAQ (reference sequence). The DNA of the CDR3 is TGTGCCAGCAGCTCTACGGGGACTCGCGAACAGGAGCTGTTTTTT. Its protein is CASSSTGTREQELFF.

This sequence joins TRBV7-8 and TRBJ2-1, with 8 bases lining up with TRBD2. J was trimmed by 1 base and V by 5 bases; bases with no gene match: 13. CDR3 length: 18 amino acids. Germline V gene sequence: CDR1 SGHVS, CDR2 FQNEAQ. CDR3 DNA sequence: TGTGCCAGCAGCCCACCGGGACTAGGAGCCAAATCCTACAATGAGCAGTTCTTC. It yields the protein CASSPPGLGAKSYNEQFF.

The CDR3 loop is CATNGRGVGYEQYF. The CDR3, as DNA: TGTGCCACAAACGGGCGGGGCGTAGGCTACGAGCAGTACTTC. V and J are TRBV6-5 and TRBJ2-7; tentatively, D is TRBD2 (6 bases). Trimming stripped 10 bases from V and 3 bases from J, with 19 bases between. The CDR3 has 14 residues. Looked up from germline, CDR1 is MNHEY and CDR2 is SVGAGI.

DNA for the CDR3: TGTGCCAGCAGTGAATTCCTTGGCGGTAATGAAAAACTGTTTTTT. Its protein product is CASSEFLGGNEKLFF. The rearrangement uses TRBV2 and TRBJ1-4; D gene unclear. V lost 2 bases to trimming and J lost 4 bases, with 11 bases between them. The germline V gene encodes CDR1 SNHLY and CDR2 FYNNEI. The CDR3 contains 15 residues.

This clone was seen a single time. The rearrangement uses TRBV7-9 and TRBJ1-1; weak D call: TRBD1 (5 bases). Germline assignment: CDR1 SEHNR and CDR2 FQNEAQ (reference sequence). The ends were cut back, 2 bases at V and 4 bases at J, with 14 bases in the middle. CDR3 length: 15 residues. The CDR3 loop reads CASSLRDGDFTEAFF. The CDR3 coding sequence is TGTGCCAGCAGCTTACGAGACGGGGACTTCACTGAAGCTTTCTTT.

The chain combines TRBV2 with TRBJ1-2; 8 nucleotides align to TRBD1. CDR3 length: 15 residues. Germline V lookup: CDR1 SNHLY, CDR2 FYNNEI. The ends lost 7 bases at V and 4 bases at J; junction bases unmatched: 11. The CDR3 here is CASIRDRGFFYGYTF. CDR3 coding DNA: TGTGCCAGCATCAGAGACAGGGGCTTCTTCTATGGCTACACCTTC.

The rearrangement uses TRBV24-1 and TRBJ1-5; D perhaps matches TRBD1 (5 bases). CDR1 and CDR2 from the germline V gene are KGHDR and SFDVKD. This CDR3 is built from 13 residues. The germline V and J ends were trimmed by 10 bases and 7 bases, with 16 bases remaining between them. This chain's CDR3 is CATGRGSGQPQHF. DNA of the CDR3: TGTGCCACGGGCCGGGGGTCGGGGCAGCCCCAGCATTTT.

The rearrangement joins TRBV28 to TRBJ1-2; D gene uncertain. Trimming stripped 4 bases from V and 5 bases from J, with 11 bases between. The germline gives CDR1 MDHEN, CDR2 SYDVKM. The CDR3 totals 13 residues. In DNA, the CDR3 is TGTGCCAGCAGTTCACTAGATTCATATGGCTACACCTTC. It specifies CASSSLDSYGYTF.

The chain employs TRBV18 and TRBJ1-5; D may be TRBD1 (5 bases). V shed 6 bases and J shed 4 bases, with 16 bases lying between them. The CDR3 has 15 amino acids. Germline CDR1 is KGHSH and CDR2 is LQKENI. The chain's CDR3 is CASSQTGRENQPQHF. The CDR3 coding sequence is TGTGCCAGCTCCCAAACGGGGCGGGAAAATCAGCCCCAGCATTTT.

This clone was observed a handful of times. This chain uses TRBV27 with TRBJ2-3; TRBD2 matches at 9 bases. The CDR3 length is 15 residues. Unmatched junction bases numbered 7, after V lost 3 bases and J lost 6 bases. Germline values: CDR1 MNHEY, CDR2 SMNVEV (reference sequence). The chain's CDR3 is CASSFLVAGADTQYF. For the CDR3, the DNA is TGTGCCAGCAGTTTCTTGGTAGCGGGGGCCGATACGCAGTATTTT.

The genes are TRBV7-6 and TRBJ1-4; TRBD1 might be the D (6 bases). Germline V gene data show CDR1 as SGHVS and CDR2 as FNYEAQ. There are 18 residues in the CDR3. With 5 bases removed from V and 2 bases from J, the gap between germline ends came to 21 bases. In nucleotides, the CDR3 is TGTGCCAGCAGCCGCTGGACAGTTATCCCGGGGACTAATGAAAAACTGTTTTTT. This sequence encodes CASSRWTVIPGTNEKLFF.

The genes are TRBV28 and TRBJ2-7; 12 bases match TRBD2. Per the germline V gene, CDR1 is MDHEN and CDR2 is SYDVKM. CDR3 size: 16 residues. Trimming took 3 bases from V and 5 from J; bases not matched to a gene: 8. In DNA, the CDR3 is TGTGCCAGCAGTTTTGGGCTAGCGGGAGGGCCTGACGAGCAGTACTTC. Protein sequence: CASSFGLAGGPDEQYF.

This clone was recorded only once. The chain recombines TRBV27 with TRBJ2-1, with D unclear. V lost 2 bases, J lost 6 bases, and 5 bases lay in between. The CDR3 is made up of 12 amino acids. Germline lookup yields CDR1 MNHEY and CDR2 SMNVEV (reference sequence). The CDR3 reads CASSLGRNEQFF. CDR3 nucleotide sequence: TGTGCCAGCAGTTTAGGCCGCAATGAGCAGTTCTTC.

The chain combines TRBV5-6 with TRBJ1-2; 7 bases align to TRBD1. V was clipped by 3 bases and J by 8 bases; unmatched bases: 10. Germline assignment: CDR1 SGHDT and CDR2 YYEEEE. CDR3 size: 14 residues. The CDR3 is CASSSAYRGEGYTF. Written as DNA, the CDR3 is TGTGCCAGCAGCTCAGCCTACAGGGGTGAGGGCTACACCTTC.

This clone was counted once. The chain uses TRBV15 and TRBJ2-5, with D possibly being TRBD2 (5 bases). The CDR3 is 14 residues long. Trimming pared 0 bases from V and 2 bases from J, leaving 7 bases between. The germline gives CDR1 LNHNV, CDR2 YYDKDF (reference sequence). CDR3 in DNA: TGTGCCACCAGCAGAGATCCGGGGCAAGAGACCCAGTACTTC. The encoded protein is CATSRDPGQETQYF.

The CDR3 bases are TGTGCCAGCAGCTTGGCCGCGGGACAGAGGTACCAAGAGACCCAGTACTTC. Its translation is CASSLAAGQRYQETQYF. This chain uses TRBV5-5 with TRBJ2-5, with D perhaps TRBD1 (7 bases). This CDR3 region has 17 residues. The ends were cut back, 0 bases at V and 0 bases at J, with 15 bases in the middle. The germline V gene has CDR1 SGHKS and CDR2 YYEKEE (reference sequence).

This clone is a singleton in its sample. The chain links TRBV28 to TRBJ1-1; the D gene is possibly TRBD1 (5 bases). V lost 5 bases and J 11 bases, leaving 24 bases between the germline ends. The CDR3 contains 15 residues. Germline-derived CDR1 and CDR2 are MDHEN and SYDVKM. The chain's CDR3 is CASSPWGDANFRAFF. CDR3 coding DNA: TGTGCCAGCAGTCCTTGGGGGGACGCGAATTTTAGGGCTTTCTTT.

This chain links TRBV11-2 with TRBJ2-3; unclear D gene. Germline-derived CDR1 and CDR2 are SGHAT and FQNNGV. Deletions cut 1 base from V and 7 bases from J, with 6 bases between. The CDR3 is 12 residues long. In DNA, the CDR3 is TGTGCCAGCAGCTTAGCCGCTAATACGCAGTATTTT. It encodes CASSLAANTQYF.

The V and J genes are TRBV6-6 and TRBJ1-2; D is unclear. V lost 7 bases and J lost 3, with 15 bases in between. Germline V gives CDR1 MNHNY, CDR2 SVGAGI (reference sequence). The CDR3 has 14 amino acids. CDR3 sequence: CASTQETGYYGYTF. CDR3 DNA sequence: TGTGCCAGCACCCAGGAGACGGGATACTATGGCTACACCTTC.

The CDR3 spells CASWTGNYNEQFF. For the CDR3, the DNA is TGTGCCAGTTGGACAGGGAACTACAATGAGCAGTTCTTC. The genes are TRBV10-3 and TRBJ2-1, with TRBD1 identical over 8 bases. Trimming removed 10 bases from V and 3 bases from J; junction bases left unmatched: 5. Germline CDR1 is ENHRY and CDR2 is SYGVKD. The CDR3 length is 13 residues.

This sequence joins TRBV9 and TRBJ1-4, with 7 bases lining up with TRBD1. Germline-derived CDR1 and CDR2 are SGDLS and YYNGEE. The CDR3 is 15 amino acids. V lost 3 bases, J lost 5 bases, and 7 bases stayed unmatched. In DNA, the CDR3 is TGTGCCAGCAGCGCTTACGGCAGGGGGAATGAAAAACTGTTTTTT. Residues: CASSAYGRGNEKLFF.

In nucleotides, the CDR3 is TGTGCCAGCAGCTTAGATTTTAGCGGGAGGGCCTCTGAGCAGTTCTTC. Encoded protein: CASSLDFSGRASEQFF. The V gene is TRBV11-3, the J gene TRBJ2-1; TRBD2 aligns across 11 bases. Per germline, CDR1 SGHNT and CDR2 YENEEA. V was clipped by 0 bases and J by 9 bases; unmatched bases: 7. This CDR3 spans 16 amino acids.

The rearrangement links TRBV10-1 to TRBJ2-7, with D possibly TRBD1 on 5 matching bases. The CDR3 covers 13 residues. Germline lookup yields CDR1 WNHNN and CDR2 SYGVQD (reference sequence). Trimming left V 2 bases short and J 2 bases short, with 7 bases between. CDR3 bases: TGCGCCAGCAGTGAGAAGGGGCCCTACGAGCAGTACTTC. Translated: CASSEKGPYEQYF.

This clone appeared a single time. The genes are TRBV3-1 (or the pseudogene TRBV3-2) and TRBJ1-2; unclear D gene. The CDR3 is made up of 14 amino acids. The germline V gene encodes CDR1 LGHDT and CDR2 YNNKEL (reference sequence). V lost 4 bases and J 2 bases, leaving 11 bases between the germline ends. The CDR3 nucleotides are TGTGCCAGCAGCCCAGGCGGCGGGAACTATGGCTACACCTTC. Amino acid sequence: CASSPGGGNYGYTF.

This CDR3 is CASSPPARNTEAFF. CDR3 nucleotides: TGTGCCAGCTCACCCCCCGCCAGGAACACTGAAGCTTTCTTT. The chain carries TRBV18 and TRBJ1-1; D is uncertain. The CDR3 is 14 amino acids. In germline, CDR1 is KGHSH, CDR2 LQKENI. V was cut by 3 bases and J by 1 base, with 9 bases left in between.

DNA of the CDR3: TGTGCCAGCAGCTTAGTGGGGGGACCGAACACCGGGGAGCTGTTTTTT. Amino acids: CASSLVGGPNTGELFF. The chain carries TRBV7-9 and TRBJ2-2; perhaps TRBD2 as D (6 bases). The length of the CDR3 is 16 residues. CDR1 is SEHNR, CDR2 FQNEAQ, per germline (reference sequence). The ends were cut back, 1 base at V and 0 bases at J, with 9 bases in the middle.

The V gene is TRBV7-8, the J gene TRBJ2-5, with a tentative D call TRBD1 (6 bases). Germline loops: CDR1 SGHVS, CDR2 FQNEAQ. The CDR3 contains 15 residues. The V end lost 2 bases, the J end lost 4 bases, and 14 bases lay between the germline ends. CDR3 sequence reads: CASSLNPQGLETQYF. CDR3 bases: TGTGCCAGCAGCTTAAACCCACAGGGCCTAGAGACCCAGTACTTC.